This is a list of T cell receptor beta chains from one sample in a study of OX40 agonist ivuxolimab in advanced cancers. Generated by immunoSEQ multiplex PCR, the TCRdb table keeps only in-frame clones and is missing some. Of approximately 84,000 clones in the sample, around nine tenths were seen once. The starting material was CD4+ or CD8+ T cells sorted from blood, obtained in a trial of the OX40 agonist ivuxolimab. The source of these receptors is an adult with an advanced solid tumor such as melanoma, head and neck, liver or kidney cancer. Each CDR3 is given with its conserved first and last residue. A D gene is named only where the DNA matches it firmly. Clone size, where shown, is once, few, many, or a class for clones that have expanded.

d_call | j_call | v_call | clone_size | cdr3_aa | cdr3_nt
- | TRBJ1-1 | TRBV28 | - | CASTTPGFEAFF | TGTGCCAGCACCACCCCCGGGTTTGAAGCTTTCTTT
TRBD1 | TRBJ2-1 | TRBV5-1 | - | CASSLVKAGGLSEQFF | TGCGCCAGCAGCTTGGTGAAGGCAGGGGGCTTGAGTGAGCAGTTCTTC
TRBD1 | TRBJ2-6 | TRBV10-1 | - | CASSGQGTGANVLTF | TGCGCCAGCAGTGGACAGGGTACCGGGGCCAACGTCCTGACTTTC
- | TRBJ1-1 | TRBV4-3 | - | CASSQEWGDTEAFF | TGCGCCAGCAGCCAAGAATGGGGGGACACTGAAGCTTTCTTT
- | TRBJ1-2 | TRBV5-8 | - | CASSVQEFYGYTF | TGTGCCAGCAGCGTACAGGAGTTCTATGGCTACACCTTC
- | TRBJ1-2 | TRBV28 | - | CASSLGDTNYGYTF | TGTGCCAGCAGTTTAGGAGATACTAACTATGGCTACACCTTC
- | TRBJ1-2 | TRBV28 | - | CASSLTGNGYTF | TGTGCCAGCAGTTTAACAGGGAATGGCTACACCTTC
- | TRBJ1-1 | TRBV2 | - | CASSGFGTLNTEAFF | TGTGCCAGCAGTGGGTTCGGCACCTTGAACACTGAAGCTTTCTTT
TRBD1 | TRBJ2-7 | TRBV11-1 | - | CASSLGQGPYEQYF | TGTGCCAGCAGCCTAGGACAGGGCCCTTACGAGCAGTACTTC
- | TRBJ2-5 | TRBV7-7 | once | CASSLGGRGGETQYF | TGTGCTAGCAGCTTAGGGGGTAGGGGAGGAGAGACCCAGTACTTC
- | TRBJ2-1 | TRBV15 | once | CATSSTAYGKGGEQFF | TGTGCCACCAGCAGCACTGCTTATGGTAAGGGAGGCGAGCAGTTCTTC
- | TRBJ1-1 | TRBV27 | - | CASSSTGRGEAFF | TGTGCCAGCAGTTCAACAGGGAGGGGTGAAGCTTTCTTT
- | TRBJ2-5 | TRBV20-1 | - | CSASGFETQYF | TGCAGTGCTAGTGGCTTCGAGACCCAGTACTTC
TRBD2 | TRBJ2-7 | TRBV2 | once | CASSVGGGESYEQYF | TGTGCCAGCAGTGTGGGGGGAGGGGAAAGTTACGAGCAGTACTTC
- | TRBJ2-5 | TRBV28 | - | CATTPGEAQYF | TGTGCCACCACCCCCGGGGAGGCCCAGTACTTC
- | TRBJ2-2 | TRBV27 | - | CASSSPHIHRELFF | TGTGCCAGCAGTTCACCACATATACACCGGGAGCTGTTTTTT
- | TRBJ2-3 | TRBV28 | - | CASSSRIDTQYF | TGTGCCAGCAGTTCCAGGATAGATACGCAGTATTTT
- | TRBJ2-3 | TRBV18 | - | CASTGLSQSSTDTQYF | TGTGCCAGCACGGGACTCTCCCAGTCCAGCACAGATACGCAGTATTTT
- | TRBJ2-7 | TRBV5-1 | once | CASSLRTPDEQYF | TGCGCCAGCAGCTTGAGGACACCGGACGAGCAGTACTTC
- | TRBJ2-7 | TRBV18 | - | CASSPFLAHSYEQYF | TGTGCCAGCTCACCATTCCTAGCGCACTCCTACGAGCAGTACTTC
- | TRBJ1-3 | TRBV19 | - | CASSSDNTGNTIYF | TGTGCCAGTAGTTCCGATAACACTGGAAACACCATATATTTT
- | TRBJ1-2 | TRBV10-1 | - | CASSGGMEGYGYTF | TGCGCCAGCAGTGGGGGCATGGAAGGCTATGGCTACACCTTC
TRBD1 | TRBJ1-2 | TRBV27 | - | CASRLYSPRSGTGANYGYTF | TGTGCCAGCAGGTTATACTCTCCCCGATCCGGGACAGGGGCTAACTATGGCTACACCTTC
- | TRBJ2-7 | TRBV7-2 | - | CASSFTPWTSPYEQYF | TGTGCCAGCAGCTTTACCCCCTGGACATCACCCTACGAGCAGTACTTC
- | TRBJ2-5 | TRBV5-1 | - | CASRPGAEVETQYF | TGCGCCAGCAGACCGGGGGCTGAAGTCGAGACCCAGTACTTC